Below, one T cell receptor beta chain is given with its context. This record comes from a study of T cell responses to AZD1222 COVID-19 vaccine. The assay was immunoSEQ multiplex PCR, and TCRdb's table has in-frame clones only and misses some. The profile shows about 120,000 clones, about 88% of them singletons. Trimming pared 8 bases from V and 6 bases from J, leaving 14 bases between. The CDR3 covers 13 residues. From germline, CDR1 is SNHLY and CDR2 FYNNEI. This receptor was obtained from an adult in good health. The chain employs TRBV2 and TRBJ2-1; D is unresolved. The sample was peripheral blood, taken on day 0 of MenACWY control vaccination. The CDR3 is CASFPSWGNEQFF. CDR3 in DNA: TGTGCCAGCTTCCCGTCTTGGGGCAATGAGCAGTTCTTC.